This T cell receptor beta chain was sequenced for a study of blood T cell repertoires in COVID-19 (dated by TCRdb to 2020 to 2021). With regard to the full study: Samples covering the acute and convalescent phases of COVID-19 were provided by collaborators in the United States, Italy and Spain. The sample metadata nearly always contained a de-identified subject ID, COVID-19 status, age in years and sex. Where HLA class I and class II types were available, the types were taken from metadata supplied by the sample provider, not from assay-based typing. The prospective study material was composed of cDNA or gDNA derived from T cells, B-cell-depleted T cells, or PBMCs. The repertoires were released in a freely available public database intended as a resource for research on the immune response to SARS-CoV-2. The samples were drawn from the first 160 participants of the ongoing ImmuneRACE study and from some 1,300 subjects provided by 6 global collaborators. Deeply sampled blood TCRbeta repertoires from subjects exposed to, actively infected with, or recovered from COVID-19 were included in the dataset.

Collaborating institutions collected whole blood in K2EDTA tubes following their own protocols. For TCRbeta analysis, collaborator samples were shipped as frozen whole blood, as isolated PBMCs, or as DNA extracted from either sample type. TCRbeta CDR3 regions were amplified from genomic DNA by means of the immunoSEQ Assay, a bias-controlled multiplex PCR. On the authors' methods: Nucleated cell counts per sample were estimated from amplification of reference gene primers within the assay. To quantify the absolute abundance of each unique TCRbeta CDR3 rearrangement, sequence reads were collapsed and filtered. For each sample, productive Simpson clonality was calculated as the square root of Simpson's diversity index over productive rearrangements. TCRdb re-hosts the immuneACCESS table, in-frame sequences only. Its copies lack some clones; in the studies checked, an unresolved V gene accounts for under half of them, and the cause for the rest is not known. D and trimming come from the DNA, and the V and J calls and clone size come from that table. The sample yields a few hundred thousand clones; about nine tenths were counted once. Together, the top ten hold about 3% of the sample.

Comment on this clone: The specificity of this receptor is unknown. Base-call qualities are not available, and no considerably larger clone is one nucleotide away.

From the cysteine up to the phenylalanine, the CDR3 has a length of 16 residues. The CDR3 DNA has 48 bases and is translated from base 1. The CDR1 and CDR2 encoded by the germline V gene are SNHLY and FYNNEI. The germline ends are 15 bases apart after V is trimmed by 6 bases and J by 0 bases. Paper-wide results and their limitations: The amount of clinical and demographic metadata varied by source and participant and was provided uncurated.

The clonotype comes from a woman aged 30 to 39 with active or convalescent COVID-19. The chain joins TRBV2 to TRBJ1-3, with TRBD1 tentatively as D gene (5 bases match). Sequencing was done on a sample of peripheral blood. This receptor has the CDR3 CASRYSGGDSGNTIYF. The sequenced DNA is TGTGCCAGCAGGTACTCGGGGGGTGACTCTGGAAACACCATATATTTT.